The text below deals with one TCR beta chain. Its antigen remains undetermined. It has no much larger one-base neighbor in the sample; base qualities were not kept. Amplification of TCR beta CDR3 regions was carried out from RNA transcripts. A first-round RT-PCR of the TCR CDR3 used the HTBI primer set with the Qiagen OneStep RT-PCR kit. Libraries were constructed in a second round of multiplex PCR, after which size selection and purification were performed. Sequencing of the libraries was done on an Illumina HiSeq2000 using paired-end 100 bp reads. The study's own analysis went as follows. Raw data were processed with SOAPnuke, discarding reads with adapters, uncalled bases, mean Phred below 15, or no exact constant-primer or identifier match. COPE v1.2.5 was used to merge high-quality paired reads, and clonotypes were defined as unique nucleotide sequences. MiTCR v1.1 was used to align clonotypes to the IMGT TRBV, TRBD and TRBJ reference segments. Analysis was restricted to V-J combinations with a frequency above 0.0001, which covered roughly 99% of repertoires. The TCS score was defined as F50 (clonal expansion) divided by E x V (chaos), with BLOSUM62-based TCRdist calculated between CDR3 peptides within each V-J. Welch's t-statistics and random forest reduced just over 500 V-J features to 13, which were used in a naive Bayes classifier (R e1071). TCRdb reworked the public reads: Q25 trimming with fastp, MiXCR clone assembly, productive beta chains retained. Each CDR3 protein appears once, grouped with its most common genes and DNA. These V and J calls derive from TCRdb rather than the authors' analysis. The sample data list 300,000 to 350,000 distinct CDR3 sequences, and approximately 15% of these were observed just once. The ten largest account for approximately 25% of the sample.

A patient counted as having stable Graves' hyperthyroidism if no progression to ophthalmopathy occurred over 18 months of follow-up. Hyperthyroidism patients were newly diagnosed, with disease duration under 2 months, and aged 18 to 65 years. Any patient with an uncontrolled infection, another autoimmune disease, pregnancy or lactation was excluded. Diagnoses were established on the basis of clinical symptoms, serum thyroxine and TRAb, thyroid ultrasound, and orbital computed tomography. Ficoll-Paque density gradient centrifugation was used to isolate PBMCs from approximately 10 ml of fresh peripheral blood. Trizol reagent was used to extract total RNA, and RNA quality was then checked on an Agilent 2100 Bioanalyzer. These data belong to a study of T cells in Graves' hyperthyroidism and ophthalmopathy (dated by TCRdb to about 2019). Looking at the study overall: Peripheral blood samples were taken at initial diagnosis, before any treatment was given. TCR V-J signatures able to tell the groups apart were searched for in a discovery cohort of 95 or so patients, of whom around 42 had Graves' ophthalmopathy and roughly 58 had stable Graves' hyperthyroidism. Prospective prediction of ophthalmopathy was tested in an independent validation cohort of 18 to 20 hyperthyroidism patients and 15 to 17 patients who later progressed to ophthalmopathy. For training and testing, the 100 patients in the discovery cohort were randomly divided in a 7:3 ratio. The study also compared thyroid tissue and blood T-cell repertoires from about six Graves' hyperthyroidism patients. After blood sampling, hyperthyroidism patients were treated with methimazole at a starting dose of 30 mg daily, and ophthalmopathy patients were treated with high-dose intravenous methylprednisolone. The paper reports TCR Vbeta CDR3 sequencing of some 140 peripheral blood samples: around 45 ophthalmopathy, roughly 74 hyperthyroidism and about 17 progressor patients. Summary of the overall study and its limitations: In cross-validation, a model built on a 13 V-J signature told ophthalmopathy apart from stable hyperthyroidism with about 90% sensitivity and about 81% specificity, and in testing the same model reached 80%/75%. Sample size was not statistically predetermined, and investigators were not blinded to group allocation. Most expanded thyroid clonotypes (frequency above 0.001) were also detected in blood, a finding suggesting that blood repertoires may reflect thyroid immune responses. In validation, progression to ophthalmopathy was predicted by the model with more than 65% sensitivity and 72% to 85% specificity, a median of around 5.9 months before onset.

The germline V and J ends show losses of 5 bases and 7 bases respectively, and no gene match explains 12 bases of the junction. The CDR3 has 16 amino acids, counting the end cysteine and phenylalanine. The entry retains the CDR3 DNA only, 48 bases that are in frame from base 1. The germline V gene (reference sequence) yields MNHEY for CDR1 and SMNVEV for CDR2. The sample consisted of blood. The receptor was isolated from a woman aged 25 to 39 with Graves' hyperthyroidism. The receptor chain draws on TRBV27 and TRBJ1-5; TRBD1 matches 9 bases in the middle. The CDR3 region: CASSDGAGTGLQPQHF. In nucleotides, the sequence is TGTGCCAGCAGTGACGGGGCCGGGACAGGGTTGCAGCCCCAGCATTTT.